The T cell receptor beta chain under discussion was sequenced for a study of T-cell memory formation after mild COVID-19. Study observations and caveats: In pre-infection memory, a portion of responding clones appeared, which suggested that cross-reactive memory joined. Specificity for SARS-CoV-2 was not confirmed among the second-wave clones peaking on day 37.

The CDR3 contains 15 residues. Germline lookup yields CDR1 MNHEY and CDR2 SVGAGI. V lost 4 bases, J lost 1 base, and 11 bases lay in between. There are a few counts of this clonotype. Its specificity is not known. MiXCR, applied by TCRdb to the 5' RACE reads, yields one record per CDR3 protein. Here the sample spans some 43,000 distinct CDR3 sequences, about 6% being singletons. The sample consisted of PBMCs or a T cell subset sorted from them (not recorded which). The receptor was derived from an adult who had mild COVID-19 (a few samples of this study predate the infection). Cell type and time point are not known. The rearrangement joins TRBV6-5 to TRBJ2-4, with D maybe TRBD1 (6 bases). The CDR3 loop reads CASSSPGQAKNIQYF. DNA of the CDR3: TGTGCCAGCAGTTCCCCCGGACAGGCCAAAAACATTCAGTACTTC.